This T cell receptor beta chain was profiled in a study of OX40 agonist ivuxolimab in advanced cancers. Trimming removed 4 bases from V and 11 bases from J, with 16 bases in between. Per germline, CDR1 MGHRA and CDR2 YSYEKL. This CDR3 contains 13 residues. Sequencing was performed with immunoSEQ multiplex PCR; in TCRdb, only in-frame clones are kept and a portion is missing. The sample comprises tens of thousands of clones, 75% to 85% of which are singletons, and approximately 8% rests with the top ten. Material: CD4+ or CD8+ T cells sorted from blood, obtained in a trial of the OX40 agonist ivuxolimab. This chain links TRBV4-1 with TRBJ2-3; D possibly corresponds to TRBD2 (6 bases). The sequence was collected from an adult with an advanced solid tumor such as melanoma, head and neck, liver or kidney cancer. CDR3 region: CASSPEIGGGQYF. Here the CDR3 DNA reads TGCGCCAGCAGCCCTGAGATCGGGGGTGGGCAGTATTTT.